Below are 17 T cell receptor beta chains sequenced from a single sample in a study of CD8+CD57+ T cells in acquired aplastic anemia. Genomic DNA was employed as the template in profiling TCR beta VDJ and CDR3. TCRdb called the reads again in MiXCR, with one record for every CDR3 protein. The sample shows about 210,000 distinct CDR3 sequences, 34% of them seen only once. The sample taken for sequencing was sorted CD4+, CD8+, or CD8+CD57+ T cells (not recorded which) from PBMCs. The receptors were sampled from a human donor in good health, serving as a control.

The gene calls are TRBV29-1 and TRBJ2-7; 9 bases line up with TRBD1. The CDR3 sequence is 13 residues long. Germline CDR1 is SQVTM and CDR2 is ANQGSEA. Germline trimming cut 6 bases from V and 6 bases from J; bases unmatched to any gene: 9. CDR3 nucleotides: TGCAGCGTCTCCGGGACAGGGCTGGGCGAGCAGTACTTC. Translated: CSVSGTGLGEQYF.

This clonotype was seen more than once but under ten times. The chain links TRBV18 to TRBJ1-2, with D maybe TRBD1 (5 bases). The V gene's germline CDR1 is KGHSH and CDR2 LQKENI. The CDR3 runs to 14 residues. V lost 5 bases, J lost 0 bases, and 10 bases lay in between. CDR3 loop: CASSKQDSNYGYTF. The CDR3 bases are TGTGCCAGCTCAAAACAGGATTCTAACTATGGCTACACCTTC.

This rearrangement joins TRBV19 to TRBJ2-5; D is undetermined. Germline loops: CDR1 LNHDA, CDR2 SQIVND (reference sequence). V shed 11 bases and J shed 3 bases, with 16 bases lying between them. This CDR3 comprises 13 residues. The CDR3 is CAGNRNPKETQYF. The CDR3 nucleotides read TGTGCCGGCAACCGCAATCCCAAAGAGACCCAGTACTTC.

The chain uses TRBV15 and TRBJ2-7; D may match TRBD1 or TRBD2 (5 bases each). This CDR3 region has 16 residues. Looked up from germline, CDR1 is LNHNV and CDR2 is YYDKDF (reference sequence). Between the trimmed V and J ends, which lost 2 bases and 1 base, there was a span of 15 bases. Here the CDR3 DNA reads TGTGCCACCAGCAGATCCGGGACGGCGGCATCCTACGAGCAGTACTTC. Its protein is CATSRSGTAASYEQYF.

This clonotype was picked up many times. The chain's CDR3 is CASSIQGASYEQYF. In DNA, the CDR3 is TGTGCCAGTAGTATACAGGGGGCCTCCTACGAGCAGTACTTC. The V call is TRBV19, the J call TRBJ2-7, with TRBD1 matching 8 bases. V was clipped by 2 bases and J by 0 bases; unmatched bases: 0. The CDR3 totals 14 residues. Germline V gives CDR1 LNHDA, CDR2 SQIVND (reference sequence). Looking up the rest from reference TRBV19 and TRBJ2-7 gives the full variable domain: DGGITQSPKYLFRKEGQNVTLSCEQNLNHDAMYWYRQDPGQGLRLIYYSQIVNDFQKGDIAEGYSVSREKKESFPLTVTSAQKNPTAFYLCASSIQGASYEQYFGPGTRLTVT.

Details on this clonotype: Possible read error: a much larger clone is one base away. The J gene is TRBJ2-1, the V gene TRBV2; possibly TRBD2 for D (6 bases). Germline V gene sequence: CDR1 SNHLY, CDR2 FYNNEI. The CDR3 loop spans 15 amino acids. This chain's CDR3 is CASSKNYGGRGTSVF. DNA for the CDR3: TGTGCCAGCAGTAAAAACTATGGGGGACGGGGGACTTCCGTCTTC.

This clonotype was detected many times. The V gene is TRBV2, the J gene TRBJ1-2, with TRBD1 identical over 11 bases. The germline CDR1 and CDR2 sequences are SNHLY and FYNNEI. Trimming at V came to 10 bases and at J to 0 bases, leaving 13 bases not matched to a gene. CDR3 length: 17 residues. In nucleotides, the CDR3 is TGTGCCATTCCCAAGGTGGAGGGACAGGGGGCTAACTATGGCTACACCTTC. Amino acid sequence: CAIPKVEGQGANYGYTF.

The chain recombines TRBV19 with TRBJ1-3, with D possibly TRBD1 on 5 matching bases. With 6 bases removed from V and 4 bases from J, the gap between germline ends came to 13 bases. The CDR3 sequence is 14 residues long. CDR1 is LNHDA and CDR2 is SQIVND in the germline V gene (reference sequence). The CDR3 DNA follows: TGTGCCAGTAGCACGACCGGGACGGGAAACACCATATATTTT. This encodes CASSTTGTGNTIYF.

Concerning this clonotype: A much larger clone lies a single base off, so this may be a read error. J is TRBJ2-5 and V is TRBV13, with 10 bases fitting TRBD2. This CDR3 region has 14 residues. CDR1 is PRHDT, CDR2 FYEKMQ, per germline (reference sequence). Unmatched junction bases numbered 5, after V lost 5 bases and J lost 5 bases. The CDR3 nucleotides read TGTGCCAGCAGCACGAGCGGGAGGGACGAGACCCAGTACTTC. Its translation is CASSTSGRDETQYF.

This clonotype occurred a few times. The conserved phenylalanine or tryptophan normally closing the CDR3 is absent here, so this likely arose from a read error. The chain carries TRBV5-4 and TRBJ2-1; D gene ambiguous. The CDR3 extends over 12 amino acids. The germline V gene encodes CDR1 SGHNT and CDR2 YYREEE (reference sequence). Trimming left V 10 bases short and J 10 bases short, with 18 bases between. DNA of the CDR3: TGTGCCGTCCCGAGTGGGTCGAGCGAGCAGTTCTCC. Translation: CAVPSGSSEQFS.

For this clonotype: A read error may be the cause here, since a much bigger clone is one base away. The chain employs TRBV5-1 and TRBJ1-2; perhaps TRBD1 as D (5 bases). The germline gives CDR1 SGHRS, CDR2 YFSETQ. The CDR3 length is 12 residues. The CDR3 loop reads CASSLGMRGYAF. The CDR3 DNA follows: TGCGCCAGCAGCTTGGGTATGAGGGGCTACGCCTTC.

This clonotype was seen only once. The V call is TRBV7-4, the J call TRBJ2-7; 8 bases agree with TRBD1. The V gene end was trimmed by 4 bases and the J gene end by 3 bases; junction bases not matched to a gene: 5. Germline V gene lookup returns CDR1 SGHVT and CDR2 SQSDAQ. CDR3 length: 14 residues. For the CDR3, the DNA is TGTGCCAGCAGCTACCGGACAGGGAGCTACGAGCAGTACTTC. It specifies CASSYRTGSYEQYF.

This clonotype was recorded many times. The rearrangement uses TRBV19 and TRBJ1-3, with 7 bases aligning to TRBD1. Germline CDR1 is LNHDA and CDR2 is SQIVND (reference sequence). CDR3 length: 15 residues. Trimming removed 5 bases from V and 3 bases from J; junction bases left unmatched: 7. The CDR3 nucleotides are TGTGCCAGTAGTCCTCTTGGGACAGATGGAAACACCATATATTTT. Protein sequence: CASSPLGTDGNTIYF.

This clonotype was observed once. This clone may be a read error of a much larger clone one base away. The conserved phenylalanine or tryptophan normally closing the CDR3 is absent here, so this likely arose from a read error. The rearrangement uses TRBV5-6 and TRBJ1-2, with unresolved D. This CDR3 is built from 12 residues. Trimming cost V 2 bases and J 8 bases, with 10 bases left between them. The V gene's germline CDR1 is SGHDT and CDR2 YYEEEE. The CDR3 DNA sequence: TGTGCCAGCAGCTTCACCCTGGGCGGCTACACCCTC. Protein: CASSFTLGGYTL.

CDR3 bases: TGTGCCAGCAGTTACTCGCCTATGGGGGGCAGCACTGAAGCTTTCTTT. This translates into CASSYSPMGGSTEAFF. The rearrangement links TRBV6-5 to TRBJ1-1, with a weak D call TRBD1 (6 bases). Trimming took off 0 bases at V and 4 bases at J, with 15 bases between the two ends. This CDR3 region has 16 residues. In germline, CDR1 is MNHEY, CDR2 SVGAGI.

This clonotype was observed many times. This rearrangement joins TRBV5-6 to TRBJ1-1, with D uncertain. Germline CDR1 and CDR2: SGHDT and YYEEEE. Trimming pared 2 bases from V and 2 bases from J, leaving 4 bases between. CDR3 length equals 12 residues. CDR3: CASSFANTEAFF. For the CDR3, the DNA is TGTGCCAGCAGCTTTGCAAACACTGAAGCTTTCTTT.

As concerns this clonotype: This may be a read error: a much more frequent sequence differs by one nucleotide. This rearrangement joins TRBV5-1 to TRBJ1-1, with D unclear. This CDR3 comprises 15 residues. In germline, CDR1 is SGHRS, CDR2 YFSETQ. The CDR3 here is CTSSLALRENTEAFF. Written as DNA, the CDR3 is TGCACCAGCAGCTTGGCCCTTCGCGAGAACACTGAAGCTTTCTTT.